This T cell receptor (beta chain) originates from a study of T-cell reconstitution after alpha-beta-depleted transplantation in children. Overall study results and limits: After one year, T-cell counts and TCRbeta diversity mostly came from new T cells. Roughly two months post-transplant, alpha-beta T cells reportedly originated from several hundred graft clones that had expanded. Some patients' high day-60 TCRbeta diversity was traced to surviving recipient T cells and thymic progenitors.

This clonotype was recorded a few times. Its target is not known. Unique molecular identifiers tagged the TCRbeta library. MiXCR, run by TCRdb on the PCR reads, gives a single entry per CDR3 protein. This table holds more than 200,000 distinct CDR3 sequences, more than 20% found once. The germline V gene encodes CDR1 MNHNS and CDR2 SASEGT. Trimming left V 4 bases short and J 10 bases short, with 14 bases between. The CDR3 is 14 residues long. Here the sequenced sample was PBMCs, mostly from graft donor cells, taken 360 days after TCRalphabeta/CD19-depleted stem cell transplant. This chain uses TRBV6-1 with TRBJ1-6; D is undetermined. This receptor was taken from a female patient between 2 and 15 years old who had a stem cell transplant for congenital amegakaryocytic thrombocytopenia, so the T cells may come from the graft donor. This CDR3 is CASSAPGSRSPLHF. CDR3 DNA: TGTGCCAGCAGTGCACCGGGGTCACGGTCACCCCTCCACTTT.